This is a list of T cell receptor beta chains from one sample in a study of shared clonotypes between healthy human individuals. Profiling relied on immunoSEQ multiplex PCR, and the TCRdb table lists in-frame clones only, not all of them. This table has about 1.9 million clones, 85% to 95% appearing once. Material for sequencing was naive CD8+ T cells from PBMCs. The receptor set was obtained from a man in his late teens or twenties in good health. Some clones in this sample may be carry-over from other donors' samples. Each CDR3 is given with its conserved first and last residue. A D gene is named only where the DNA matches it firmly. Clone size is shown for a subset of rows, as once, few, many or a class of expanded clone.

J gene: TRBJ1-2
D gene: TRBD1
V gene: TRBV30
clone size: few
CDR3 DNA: TGTGCCTGGAGTGTCGACAGGGGGTACTATGGCTACACCTTC
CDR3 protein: CAWSVDRGYYGYTF

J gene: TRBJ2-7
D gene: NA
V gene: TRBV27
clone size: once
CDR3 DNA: TGTGCCAGCAGTCCAGCCATAATCGTCTCCTACGAGCAGTACTTC
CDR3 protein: CASSPAIIVSYEQYF

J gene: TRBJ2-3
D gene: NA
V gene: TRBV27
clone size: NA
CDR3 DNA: TGTGCCAGCAGTTTACCCCCGGGGGTGCGGGATACGCAGTATTTT
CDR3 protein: CASSLPPGVRDTQYF

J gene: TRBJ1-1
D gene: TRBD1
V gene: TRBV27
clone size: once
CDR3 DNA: TGTGCCAGCAGTTTCCGGGACAGGTTGAAAAGTGAAGCTTTCTTT
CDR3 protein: CASSFRDRLKSEAFF

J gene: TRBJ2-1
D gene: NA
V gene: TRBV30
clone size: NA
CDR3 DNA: TGTGCCTGGAGTGTCGGGGTTAGGAGTGAGCAGTTCTTC
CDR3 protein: CAWSVGVRSEQFF

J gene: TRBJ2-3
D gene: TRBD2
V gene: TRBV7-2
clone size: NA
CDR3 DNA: TGTGCCAGCAGCTTAGTACTAGCGGGACACCCTAGCACAGATACGCAGTATTTT
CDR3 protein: CASSLVLAGHPSTDTQYF

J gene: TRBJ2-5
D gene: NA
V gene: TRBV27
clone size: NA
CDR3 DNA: TGTGCCAGCAGTTTAAGGAGGCAGATGTGGGCGGAACAAGAGACCCAGTACTTC
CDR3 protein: CASSLRRQMWAEQETQYF

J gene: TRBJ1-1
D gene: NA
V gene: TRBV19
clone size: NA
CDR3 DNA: TGTGCCAGTAGTTTCTGGCCCCTCGGGTCGAGCACTGAAGCTTTCTTT
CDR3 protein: CASSFWPLGSSTEAFF

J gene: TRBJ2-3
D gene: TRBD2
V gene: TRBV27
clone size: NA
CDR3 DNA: TGTGCCAGCAGTGCCTTAGTAGGAGCGGGAGCATCTGATACGCAGTATTTT
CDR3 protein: CASSALVGAGASDTQYF

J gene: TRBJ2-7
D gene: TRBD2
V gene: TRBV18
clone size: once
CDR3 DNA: TGTGCCAGCTCACCAGCGCGGGAGACGCCCTACGAGCAGTACTTC
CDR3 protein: CASSPARETPYEQYF

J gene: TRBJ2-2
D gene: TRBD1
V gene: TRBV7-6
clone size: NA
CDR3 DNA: TGTGCCAGCAGCGCCGGGACAGGGGGCTGGGCCGGGGAGCTGTTTTTT
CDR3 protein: CASSAGTGGWAGELFF

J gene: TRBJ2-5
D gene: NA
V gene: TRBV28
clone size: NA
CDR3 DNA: TGTGCCAGCAACAAGGAAAACCAAGAGACCCAGTACTTC
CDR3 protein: CASNKENQETQYF

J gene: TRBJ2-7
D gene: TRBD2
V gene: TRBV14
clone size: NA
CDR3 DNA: TGTGCCAGCAGCGCCTACGACTTTGGACTAGCAGGATACGAGCAGTACTTC
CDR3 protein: CASSAYDFGLAGYEQYF

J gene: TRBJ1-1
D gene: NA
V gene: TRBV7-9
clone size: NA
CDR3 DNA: TGTGCCAGCCTCGTGGGAGTTAGCACTGAAGCTTTCTTT
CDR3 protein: CASLVGVSTEAFF

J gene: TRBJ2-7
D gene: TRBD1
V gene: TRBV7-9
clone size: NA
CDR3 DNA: TGTGCCAGCGAACAGGACAGGGGAACCTACGAGCAGTACTTC
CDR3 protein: CASEQDRGTYEQYF

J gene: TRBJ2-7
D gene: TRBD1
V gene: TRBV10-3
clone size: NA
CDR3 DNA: TGTGCCATCAGGGACCTCGGGGGACAGGGCAAGCACGAGCAGTACTTC
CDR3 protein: CAIRDLGGQGKHEQYF

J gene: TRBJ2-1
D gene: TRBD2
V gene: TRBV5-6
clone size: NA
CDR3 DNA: TGTGCCAGCAGACCTGGGACTAGCGGGACCTACAATGAGCAGTTCTTC
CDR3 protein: CASRPGTSGTYNEQFF

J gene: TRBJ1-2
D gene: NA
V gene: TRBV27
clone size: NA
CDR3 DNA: TGTGCCAGCAGTTTATCCCGGACAGCTAACTATGGCTACACCTTC
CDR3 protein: CASSLSRTANYGYTF

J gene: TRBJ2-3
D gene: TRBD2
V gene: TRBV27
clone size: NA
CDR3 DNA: TGTGCCAGCAGTACCGGGACTAGCGGGAGGGATACGCAGTATTTT
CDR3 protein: CASSTGTSGRDTQYF

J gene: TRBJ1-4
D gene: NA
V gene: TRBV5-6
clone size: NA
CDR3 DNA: TGTGCCAGCAGCACCGACCCAGCCGAAAAACTGTTTTTT
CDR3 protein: CASSTDPAEKLFF

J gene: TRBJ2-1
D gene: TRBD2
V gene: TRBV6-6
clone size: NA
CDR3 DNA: TGTGCCAGCTTATTCGAACTAGCGGGGAGTTACAATGAGCAGTTCTTC
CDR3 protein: CASLFELAGSYNEQFF

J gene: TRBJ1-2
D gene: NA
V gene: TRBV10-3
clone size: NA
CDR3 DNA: TGTGCCATCAGTGATTCCCCAAGTAACTATGGCTACACCTTC
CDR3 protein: CAISDSPSNYGYTF